These 7 T cell receptor beta chains were sequenced from one sample in a study of molecular identifiers for immune sequencing clone quantification. TCRdb processed the PCR reads anew with MiXCR; each CDR3 protein has one entry. Among approximately 550,000 distinct CDR3 sequences listed, over 20% were seen once. Material for sequencing was naive CD8+ T cells from blood, with Jurkat cell RNA spiked in. Stated subset: FACS-sorted CD8+CD4-CCR7+CD45RA+ naive T cells. The receptors shown here come from a human donor in good health. Some libraries in this study had Jurkat cell RNA spiked in.

This clonotype turned up a few times. The chain is built from TRBV11-1 and TRBJ2-6; D remains ambiguous. This CDR3 is 15 amino acids long. Germline CDR1 SGHAT, CDR2 FQDESV (reference sequence). V lost 5 bases and J lost 3, with 11 bases in between. CDR3 protein: CASSRRGFGANVLTF. The CDR3, as DNA: TGTGCCAGCAGCCGACGTGGATTTGGGGCCAACGTCCTGACTTTC.

This clonotype was found a few times. The chain joins TRBV7-9 to TRBJ2-5, with D perhaps matching TRBD2 (5 bases). The CDR3 runs to 13 residues. Deletions cut 3 bases from V and 5 bases from J, with 10 bases between. CDR1 and CDR2 from the germline V gene are SEHNR and FQNEAQ (reference sequence). The CDR3 sequence is CASSFGVRETQYF. The CDR3 DNA sequence: TGTGCCAGCAGCTTCGGGGTGAGGGAGACCCAGTACTTC. The full variable domain, in which reference TRBV7-9 and TRBJ2-5 provide the parts outside the CDR3, is DTGVSQNPRHKITKRGQNVTFRCDPISEHNRLYWYRQTLGQGPEFLTYFQNEAQLEKSRLLSDRFSAERPKGSFSTLEIQRTEQGDSAMYLCASSFGVRETQYFGPGTRLLVL.

The chain uses TRBV6-5 and TRBJ2-5, with 15 bases aligning to TRBD2. This CDR3 spans 16 amino acids. Trimming at V came to 4 bases and at J to 12 bases, leaving 12 bases not matched to a gene. Looked up from germline, CDR1 is MNHEY and CDR2 is SVGAGI. The CDR3 bases are TGTGCCAGCAGTTCCCCGGGACTAGCGGGGGGCCCCGCCGAGTACTTC. Protein product: CASSSPGLAGGPAEYF.

The chain carries TRBV20-1 and TRBJ2-3, with 8 bases identical to TRBD2. Germline V CDR1 and CDR2: DFQATT, SNEGSKA (reference sequence). The V gene end was trimmed by 2 bases and the J gene end by 4 bases; junction bases not matched to a gene: 5. This CDR3 is built from 14 residues. The chain's CDR3 is CSARTGGPPDTQYF. The CDR3 DNA reads TGCAGTGCTAGAACGGGGGGGCCCCCAGATACGCAGTATTTT.

This clonotype occurred a few times. The rearrangement joins TRBV5-4 to TRBJ2-7, with 11 bases lining up with TRBD1. The trim removed 0 bases at V and 6 bases at J, leaving 8 bases unmatched. The CDR3 is 16 amino acids. The germline gives CDR1 SGHNT, CDR2 YYREEE (reference sequence). The CDR3 region is CASSLGRTGGGCEQYF. CDR3 sequence (DNA): TGTGCCAGCAGCTTGGGGAGGACAGGGGGCGGTTGCGAGCAGTACTTC.

CDR3 nucleotides: TGTGCCAGCAGCTTCGGGTTGGGTCAGCCCCAGCATTTT. Protein: CASSFGLGQPQHF. The rearrangement joins TRBV7-6 to TRBJ1-5; D ambiguous. Germline V lookup: CDR1 SGHVS, CDR2 FNYEAQ. Trimming took 3 bases from V and 6 from J, leaving 9 bases between them. The CDR3 length is 13 residues.

This clonotype was seen many times. This chain links TRBV7-9 with TRBJ2-5, with 10 bases that match TRBD1. This CDR3 comprises 14 residues. V lost 5 bases to trimming and J lost 4 bases; unmatched junction nucleotides: 4. Germline V gene data show CDR1 as SEHNR and CDR2 as FQNEAQ (reference sequence). CDR3 sequence reads: CASSPRDRGETQYF. The CDR3 DNA reads TGTGCCAGCAGCCCAAGGGACAGGGGAGAGACCCAGTACTTC.